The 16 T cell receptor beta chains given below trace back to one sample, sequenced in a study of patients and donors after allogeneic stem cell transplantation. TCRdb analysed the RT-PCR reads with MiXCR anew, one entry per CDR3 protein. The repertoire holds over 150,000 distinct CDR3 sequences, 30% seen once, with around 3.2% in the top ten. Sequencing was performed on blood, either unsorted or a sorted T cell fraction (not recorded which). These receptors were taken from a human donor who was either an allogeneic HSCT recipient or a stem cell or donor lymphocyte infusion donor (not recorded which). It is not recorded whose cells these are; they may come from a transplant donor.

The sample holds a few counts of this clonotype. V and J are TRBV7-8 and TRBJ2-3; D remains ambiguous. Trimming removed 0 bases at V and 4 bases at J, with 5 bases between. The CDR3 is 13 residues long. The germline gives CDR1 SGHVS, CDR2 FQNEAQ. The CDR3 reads CASSLANADTQYF. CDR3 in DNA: TGTGCCAGCAGCTTAGCCAATGCAGATACGCAGTATTTT.

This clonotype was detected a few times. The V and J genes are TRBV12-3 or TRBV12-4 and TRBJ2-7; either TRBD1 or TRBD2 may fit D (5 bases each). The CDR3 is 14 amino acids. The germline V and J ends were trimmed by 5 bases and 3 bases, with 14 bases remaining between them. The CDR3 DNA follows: TGTGCCAGCAGTACCCAGGGACCGCTCTACGAGCAGTACTTC. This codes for CASSTQGPLYEQYF.

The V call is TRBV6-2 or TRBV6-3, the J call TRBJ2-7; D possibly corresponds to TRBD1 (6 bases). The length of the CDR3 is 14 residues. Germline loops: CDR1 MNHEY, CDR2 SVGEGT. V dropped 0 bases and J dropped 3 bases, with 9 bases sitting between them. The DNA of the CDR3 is TGTGCCAGCAGTTACTCGACAGGACGCTACGAGCAGTACTTC. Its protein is CASSYSTGRYEQYF.

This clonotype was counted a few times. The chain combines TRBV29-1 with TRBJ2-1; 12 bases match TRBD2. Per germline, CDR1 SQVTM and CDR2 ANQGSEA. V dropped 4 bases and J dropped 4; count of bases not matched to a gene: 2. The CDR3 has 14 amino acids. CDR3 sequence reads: CSVGLAGVYNEQFF. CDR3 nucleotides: TGCAGCGTTGGACTAGCGGGAGTGTACAATGAGCAGTTCTTC.

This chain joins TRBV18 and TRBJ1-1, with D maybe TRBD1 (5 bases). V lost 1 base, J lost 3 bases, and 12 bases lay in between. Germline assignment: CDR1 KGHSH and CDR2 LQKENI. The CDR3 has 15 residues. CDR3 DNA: TGTGCCAGCTCACCACGGGGGGGGAAGCACACTGAAGCTTTCTTT. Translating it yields CASSPRGGKHTEAFF.

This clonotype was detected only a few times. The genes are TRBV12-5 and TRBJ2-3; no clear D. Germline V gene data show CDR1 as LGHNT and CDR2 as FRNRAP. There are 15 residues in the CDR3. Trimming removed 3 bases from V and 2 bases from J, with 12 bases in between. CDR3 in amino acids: CASGLGSYSTDTQYF. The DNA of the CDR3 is TGTGCTAGTGGTTTAGGCAGCTACTCCACAGATACGCAGTATTTT. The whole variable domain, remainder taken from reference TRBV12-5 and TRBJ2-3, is DARVTQTPRHKVTEMGQEVTMRCQPILGHNTVFWYRQTMMQGLELLAYFRNRAPLDDSGMPKDRFSAEMPDATLATLKIQPSEPRDSAVYFCASGLGSYSTDTQYFGPGTRLTVL.

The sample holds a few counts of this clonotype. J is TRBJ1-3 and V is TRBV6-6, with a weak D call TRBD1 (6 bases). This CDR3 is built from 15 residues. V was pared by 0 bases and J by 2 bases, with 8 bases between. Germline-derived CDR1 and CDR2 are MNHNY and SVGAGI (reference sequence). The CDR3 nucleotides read TGTGCCAGCAGTTACTCAGGGGGGGCTGGAAACACCATATATTTT. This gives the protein CASSYSGGAGNTIYF.

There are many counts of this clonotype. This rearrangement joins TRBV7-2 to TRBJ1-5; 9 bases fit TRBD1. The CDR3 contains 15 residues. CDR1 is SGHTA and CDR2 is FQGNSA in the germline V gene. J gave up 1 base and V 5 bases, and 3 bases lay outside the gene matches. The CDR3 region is CASSEQGASNQPQHF. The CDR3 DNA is TGTGCCAGCAGCGAACAGGGGGCGAGCAATCAGCCCCAGCATTTT.

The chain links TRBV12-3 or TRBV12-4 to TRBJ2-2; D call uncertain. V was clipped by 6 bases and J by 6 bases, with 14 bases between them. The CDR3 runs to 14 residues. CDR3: CASRIREAAGELFF. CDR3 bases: TGTGCCAGCAGGATTCGAGAGGCGGCCGGGGAGCTGTTTTTT.

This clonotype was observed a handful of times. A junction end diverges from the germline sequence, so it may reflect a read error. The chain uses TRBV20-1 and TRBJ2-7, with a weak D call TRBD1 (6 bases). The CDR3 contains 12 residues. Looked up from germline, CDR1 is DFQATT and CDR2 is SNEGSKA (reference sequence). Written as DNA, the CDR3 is TGCAGCGCTATACAGGGTACCTACGAGCAGTACTTC. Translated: CSAIQGTYEQYF.

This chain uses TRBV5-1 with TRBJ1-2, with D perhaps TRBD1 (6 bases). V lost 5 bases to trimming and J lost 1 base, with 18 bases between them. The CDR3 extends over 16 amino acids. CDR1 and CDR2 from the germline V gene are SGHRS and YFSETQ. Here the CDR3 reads CASSIPDSRFNYGYTF. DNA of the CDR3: TGCGCCAGCAGTATCCCGGACAGTCGGTTTAACTATGGCTACACCTTC. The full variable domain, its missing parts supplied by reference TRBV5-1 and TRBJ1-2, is KAGVTQTPRYLIKTRGQQVTLSCSPISGHRSVSWYQQTPGQGLQFLFEYFSETQRNKGNFPGRFSGRQFSNSRSEMNVSTLELGDSALYLCASSIPDSRFNYGYTFGSGTRLTVV.

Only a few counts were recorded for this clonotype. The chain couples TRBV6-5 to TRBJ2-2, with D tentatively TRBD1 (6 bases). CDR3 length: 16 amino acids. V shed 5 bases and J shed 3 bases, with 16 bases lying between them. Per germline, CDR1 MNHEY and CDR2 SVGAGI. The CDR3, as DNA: TGTGCCAGCAGTATTCTCAGGGGACGGCACACCGGGGAGCTGTTTTTT. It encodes CASSILRGRHTGELFF.

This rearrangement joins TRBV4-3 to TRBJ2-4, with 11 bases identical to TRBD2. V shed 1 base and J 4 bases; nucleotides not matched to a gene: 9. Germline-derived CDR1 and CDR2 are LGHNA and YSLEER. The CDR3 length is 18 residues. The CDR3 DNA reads TGCGCCAGCAGCCAAGTCGGTAGACTAGCGGGATTTAAAAACATTCAGTACTTC. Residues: CASSQVGRLAGFKNIQYF.

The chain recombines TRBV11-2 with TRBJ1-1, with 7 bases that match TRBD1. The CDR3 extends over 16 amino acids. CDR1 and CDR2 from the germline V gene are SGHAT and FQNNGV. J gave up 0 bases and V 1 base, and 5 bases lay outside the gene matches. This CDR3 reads CASSLGGQALNTEAFF. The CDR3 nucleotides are TGTGCCAGCAGCTTAGGAGGACAGGCGCTGAACACTGAAGCTTTCTTT.

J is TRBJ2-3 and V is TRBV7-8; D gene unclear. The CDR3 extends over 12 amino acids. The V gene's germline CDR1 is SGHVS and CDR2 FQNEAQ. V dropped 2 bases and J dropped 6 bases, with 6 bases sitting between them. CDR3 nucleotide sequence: TGTGCCAGCAGCTTACCTTTGGATACGCAGTATTTT. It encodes CASSLPLDTQYF. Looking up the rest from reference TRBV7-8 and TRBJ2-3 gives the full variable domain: GAGVSQSPRYKVAKRGQDVALRCDPISGHVSLFWYQQALGQGPEFLTYFQNEAQLDKSGLPSDRFFAERPEGSVSTLKIQRTQQEDSAVYLCASSLPLDTQYFGPGTRLTVL.

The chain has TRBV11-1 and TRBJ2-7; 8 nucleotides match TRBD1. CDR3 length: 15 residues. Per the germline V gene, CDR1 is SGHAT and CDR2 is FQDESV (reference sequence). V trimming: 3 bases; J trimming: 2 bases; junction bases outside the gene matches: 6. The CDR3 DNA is TGTGCCAGCAGCTTTAGAGACAGGGGAACCTACGAGCAGTACTTC. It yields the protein CASSFRDRGTYEQYF.